A selection of T cell receptor beta chains follows, all from one sample in a study of T cell responses to AZD1222 COVID-19 vaccine. Assay used: immunoSEQ multiplex PCR; TCRdb lists only in-frame clones, some missing. The sample yields 130,000 to 150,000 clones, around 89% seen once. This sample comprised peripheral blood, obtained on day 0 of AZD1222 vaccination. Source of these receptors: an adult in good health. Each CDR3 is given with its conserved first and last residue. Each record gives: D gene, J gene, V gene, CDR3 DNA, CDR3 protein. The D gene is left open where the match is weak.

d_gene: .
j_gene: TRBJ2-7
v_gene: TRBV6-5
CDR3nt: TGTGCCAGCAGCTATACAGGGTCCTACGAGCAGTACTTC
CDR3aa: CASSYTGSYEQYF

d_gene: .
j_gene: TRBJ1-1
v_gene: TRBV5-8
CDR3nt: TGTGCCAGCAGCCGGTATTCGGGAGCCTTTAACACTGAAGCTTTCTTT
CDR3aa: CASSRYSGAFNTEAFF

d_gene: TRBD2
j_gene: TRBJ2-6
v_gene: TRBV27
CDR3nt: TGTGCCAGCAGTCTCCTCATGACTAGCGGGAACTCTGGGGCCAACGTCCTGACTTTC
CDR3aa: CASSLLMTSGNSGANVLTF

d_gene: .
j_gene: TRBJ2-3
v_gene: TRBV14
CDR3nt: TGTGCCAGCAGCCACCGAAGGGGCGGGGATACGCAGTATTTT
CDR3aa: CASSHRRGGDTQYF

d_gene: .
j_gene: TRBJ1-6
v_gene: TRBV19
CDR3nt: TGTGCCAGTAGTTCCCTGCGGGAAGGGGCTTCACCCCTCCACTTT
CDR3aa: CASSSLREGASPLHF

d_gene: .
j_gene: TRBJ2-3
v_gene: TRBV28
CDR3nt: TGTGCCAGCAGTCGGACCGGCTTCACTAGCACAGATACGCAGTATTTT
CDR3aa: CASSRTGFTSTDTQYF

d_gene: TRBD2
j_gene: TRBJ2-1
v_gene: TRBV7-9
CDR3nt: TGTGCCAGCAGCCTACTCAGTGGACTAGCGGGGGTTAATGAGCAGTTCTTC
CDR3aa: CASSLLSGLAGVNEQFF

d_gene: .
j_gene: TRBJ2-3
v_gene: TRBV6-5
CDR3nt: TGTGCCAGCAGTTACTCGACGGGGTTAGATACGCAGTATTTT
CDR3aa: CASSYSTGLDTQYF

d_gene: TRBD2
j_gene: TRBJ2-5
v_gene: TRBV14
CDR3nt: TGTGCCAGCAGCCCTTTGGACTGGGGAGGGGAGACCCAGTACTTC
CDR3aa: CASSPLDWGGETQYF

d_gene: TRBD1
j_gene: TRBJ1-2
v_gene: TRBV30
CDR3nt: TGTGCCTGGAGTGTACCCGACAGGGTTCTTGGCTACACCTTC
CDR3aa: CAWSVPDRVLGYTF

d_gene: TRBD1
j_gene: TRBJ1-2
v_gene: TRBV28
CDR3nt: TGTGCCAGCAGTTTCTCAGGGGGCATGGGAGGCTACACCTTC
CDR3aa: CASSFSGGMGGYTF

d_gene: .
j_gene: TRBJ2-7
v_gene: TRBV28
CDR3nt: TGTGCCAGCAGTCACCAGGCGATTTCCTACGAGCAGTACTTC
CDR3aa: CASSHQAISYEQYF

d_gene: TRBD1
j_gene: TRBJ2-2
v_gene: TRBV5-1
CDR3nt: TGCGCCAGCAGCTGGACAGGGATGGGTACCGGGGAGCTGTTTTTT
CDR3aa: CASSWTGMGTGELFF

d_gene: .
j_gene: TRBJ2-7
v_gene: TRBV12-3/TRBV12-4
CDR3nt: TGTGCCAGCAGTTTTAGGGGGTTCTACGAGCAGTACTTC
CDR3aa: CASSFRGFYEQYF

d_gene: .
j_gene: TRBJ1-2
v_gene: TRBV7-9
CDR3nt: TGTGCCAGCAGCTGGAGACAGGAAGGAGGTGGCTACACCTTC
CDR3aa: CASSWRQEGGGYTF

d_gene: .
j_gene: TRBJ1-5
v_gene: TRBV27
CDR3nt: TGTGCCAGCAGTTTGCAGGGTTGGAATCAGCCCCAGCATTTT
CDR3aa: CASSLQGWNQPQHF

d_gene: .
j_gene: TRBJ2-1
v_gene: TRBV23-1
CDR3nt: TGCGCCAGCAGTCACGGTCCCTACAATGAGCAGTTCTTC
CDR3aa: CASSHGPYNEQFF

d_gene: .
j_gene: TRBJ1-1
v_gene: TRBV7-9
CDR3nt: TGTGCCAGCAGCTTAGCGGTCAGACACACTGAAGCTTTCTTT
CDR3aa: CASSLAVRHTEAFF

d_gene: .
j_gene: TRBJ1-5
v_gene: TRBV11-2
CDR3nt: TGTGCCAGCAGCCCGATTCGGGGAAATCAGCCCCAGCATTTT
CDR3aa: CASSPIRGNQPQHF

d_gene: .
j_gene: TRBJ1-1
v_gene: TRBV5-1
CDR3nt: TGCGCCAGCAGCTTATCGACGAACACTGAAGCTTTCTTT
CDR3aa: CASSLSTNTEAFF

d_gene: .
j_gene: TRBJ1-2
v_gene: TRBV7-8
CDR3nt: TGTGCCAGCAGCTTAGGATGGGACCGCTCAAACTATGGCTACACCTTC
CDR3aa: CASSLGWDRSNYGYTF

d_gene: .
j_gene: TRBJ1-5
v_gene: TRBV2
CDR3nt: TGTGCCAGCAGTGAAGCAACCCTACCCCAGCATTTT
CDR3aa: CASSEATLPQHF

d_gene: .
j_gene: TRBJ2-7
v_gene: TRBV4-2
CDR3nt: TGTGCCAGCAGCTGGGTCGTGAGCGCGGATATGGACGAGCAGTACTTC
CDR3aa: CASSWVVSADMDEQYF

d_gene: TRBD2
j_gene: TRBJ2-5
v_gene: TRBV7-9
CDR3nt: TGTGCCAGCAGCCCCGGGAGGGGACTTGCAAGATGGGGGACCCAGTACTTC
CDR3aa: CASSPGRGLARWGTQYF

d_gene: .
j_gene: TRBJ1-2
v_gene: TRBV6-5
CDR3nt: TGTGCCAGCACGTGGGGCTATGGCTACACCTTC
CDR3aa: CASTWGYGYTF